The next 14 T cell receptor beta chains were all read from a single sample in a study of T cells in Graves' hyperthyroidism and ophthalmopathy. TCR beta CDR3 regions were amplified from RNA. The TCR CDR3 first-round RT-PCR relied on the HTBI primer set. TCRdb re-called the multiplex PCR reads with MiXCR, one entry per CDR3 protein. Of some 200,000 distinct CDR3 sequences in the sample, 17% were seen once. Sequencing input: blood. All receptors come from a woman aged 45-60 years with Graves' hyperthyroidism.

The genes are TRBV11-2 and TRBJ2-1; 7 bases are a match to TRBD2. The CDR3 length is 15 residues. Germline V gene sequence: CDR1 SGHAT, CDR2 FQNNGV. V trimming: 4 bases; J trimming: 4 bases; junction bases outside the gene matches: 7. The CDR3 here is CASSYGGSKYNEQFF. The CDR3 DNA follows: TGTGCCAGCAGCTATGGCGGGAGTAAGTACAATGAGCAGTTCTTC.

This clonotype was picked up many times. The chain recombines TRBV6-1 with TRBJ2-2, with 8 bases matching TRBD1. V shed 6 bases and J 2 bases; nucleotides not matched to a gene: 5. CDR3 length: 15 residues. In germline, CDR1 is MNHNS, CDR2 SASEGT. Here the CDR3 reads CASRSGGQNTGELFF. The CDR3 DNA follows: TGTGCCAGCAGGTCAGGGGGCCAAAACACCGGGGAGCTGTTTTTT.

This chain connects TRBV27 to TRBJ2-2; 7 bases match TRBD2. The CDR3 is 14 residues long. Germline V gene data show CDR1 as MNHEY and CDR2 as SMNVEV (reference sequence). J gave up 0 bases and V 6 bases, and 1 base lay outside the gene matches. CDR3 nucleotides: TGTGCCAGCAGGGGGAGGGCGAACACCGGGGAGCTGTTTTTT. Protein: CASRGRANTGELFF.

This clonotype was counted many times. The chain is built from TRBV5-5 and TRBJ2-1, with 11 bases aligning to TRBD1. The trim removed 4 bases at V and 2 bases at J, leaving 2 bases unmatched. The germline V gene encodes CDR1 SGHKS and CDR2 YYEKEE (reference sequence). This CDR3 region has 15 residues. The CDR3 protein is CASSGTGGTYNEQFF. CDR3 nucleotide sequence: TGTGCCAGCAGCGGGACAGGGGGGACCTACAATGAGCAGTTCTTC.

V gene TRBV4-2 combines with J gene TRBJ2-3; D not resolved. V was trimmed by 0 bases and J by 2 bases, leaving 6 bases between them. Germline-derived CDR1 and CDR2 are LGHNA and YNFKEQ. The CDR3 has 14 amino acids. The CDR3 spells CASSQDPTTDTQYF. The CDR3 bases are TGTGCCAGCAGCCAAGATCCCACCACAGATACGCAGTATTTT.

This chain uses TRBV7-9 with TRBJ1-4, with D perhaps TRBD1 (5 bases). The CDR3 sequence is 14 residues long. The V gene's germline CDR1 is SEHNR and CDR2 FQNEAQ (reference sequence). The V end lost 4 bases, the J end lost 8 bases, and 14 bases lay between the germline ends. The CDR3 protein is CASSSTAWGEKLFF. For the CDR3, the DNA is TGTGCCAGCAGCTCGACAGCCTGGGGGGAAAAACTGTTTTTT.

This rearrangement joins TRBV12-3 or TRBV12-4 to TRBJ1-4; D is undetermined. The length of the CDR3 is 13 residues. Trimming removed 6 bases from V and 5 bases from J, with 10 bases in between. The CDR3 protein is CASSQPINEKLFF. The CDR3 nucleotides read TGTGCCAGCAGCCAACCTATAAATGAAAAACTGTTTTTT.

This clonotype was picked up many times. This rearrangement joins TRBV10-2 to TRBJ2-3; tentative D call: TRBD2 (6 bases). V was trimmed by 6 bases and J by 2 bases, leaving 15 bases between them. Germline CDR1 WSHSY, CDR2 SAAADI. This CDR3 region has 15 residues. The CDR3 loop reads CASRDRELDTDTQYF. CDR3 bases: TGCGCCAGCAGGGACCGGGAGTTGGACACAGATACGCAGTATTTT.

Ten or more counts support this clonotype. V usage is TRBV6-1 and J usage is TRBJ2-7; 7 bases map to TRBD2. The V gene end was trimmed by 7 bases and the J gene end by 0 bases; junction bases not matched to a gene: 9. Germline-derived CDR1 and CDR2 are MNHNS and SASEGT. The CDR3 spans 15 residues. The CDR3 spells CASNSPGLVSYEQYF. The CDR3 DNA is TGTGCCAGCAACTCTCCCGGACTAGTCTCCTACGAGCAGTACTTC.

The J gene is TRBJ2-7, the V gene TRBV7-9, with TRBD2 identical over 8 bases. Looked up from germline, CDR1 is SEHNR and CDR2 is FQNEAQ (reference sequence). This CDR3 has 14 amino acids. V lost 5 bases to trimming and J lost 4 bases; unmatched junction nucleotides: 7. Here the CDR3 DNA reads TGTGCCAGCAGCCAAGGACTAGCCCTTTACGAGCAGTACTTC. Its translation is CASSQGLALYEQYF. The variable domain in full, completed from reference TRBV7-9 and TRBJ2-7, reads DTGVSQNPRHKITKRGQNVTFRCDPISEHNRLYWYRQTLGQGPEFLTYFQNEAQLEKSRLLSDRFSAERPKGSFSTLEIQRTEQGDSAMYLCASSQGLALYEQYFGPGTRLTVT.

This clonotype was seen repeatedly, ten times or more. The chain is built from TRBV6-1 and TRBJ1-1; unclear D gene. The CDR3 is 15 amino acids. From germline, CDR1 is MNHNS and CDR2 SASEGT. With 5 bases removed from V and 3 bases from J, the gap between germline ends came to 16 bases. The CDR3 DNA is TGTGCCAGCAGTCTCTCTAGAGGTAGTTACACTGAAGCTTTCTTT. Encoded protein: CASSLSRGSYTEAFF.

There are many counts of this clonotype. This rearrangement joins TRBV7-9 to TRBJ2-1; the match to TRBD1 covers 8 bases. With 5 bases clipped from V and 5 bases from J, the junction kept 8 bases outside the gene matches. The germline V gene has CDR1 SEHNR and CDR2 FQNEAQ (reference sequence). This CDR3 is built from 15 residues. The CDR3 DNA is TGTGCCAGCAGCGCAGGGGGCCCTGGGCACAATGAGCAGTTCTTC. It yields the protein CASSAGGPGHNEQFF.

This clonotype came up many times. The J gene is TRBJ2-1, the V gene TRBV5-4, with TRBD2 identical over 12 bases. Germline V gene data show CDR1 as SGHNT and CDR2 as YYREEE (reference sequence). The CDR3 is made up of 16 amino acids. V gave up 5 bases and J gave up 8 bases; unmatched junction bases: 11. The CDR3 here is CASSRLAGALFDEQFF. The CDR3 nucleotides read TGTGCCAGCAGTAGACTAGCGGGAGCCCTTTTTGATGAGCAGTTCTTC. The full variable domain, rest sourced from reference TRBV5-4 and TRBJ2-1, is ETGVTQSPTHLIKTRGQQVTLRCSSQSGHNTVSWYQQALGQGPQFIFQYYREEENGRGNFPPRFSGLQFPNYSSELNVNALELDDSALYLCASSRLAGALFDEQFFGPGTRLTVL.

This chain joins TRBV28 and TRBJ1-1; D may be TRBD1 (5 bases). V dropped 5 bases and J dropped 0 bases, with 13 bases sitting between them. The germline gives CDR1 MDHEN, CDR2 SYDVKM. The CDR3 is 15 residues long. The DNA for the CDR3 is TGTGCCAGCAGTCACACGGCAGGGATGAACACTGAAGCTTTCTTT. Translated, it gives CASSHTAGMNTEAFF.